The 23 T cell receptor beta chains presented below share a single source sample, sequenced in a study of blood T cell repertoires in COVID-19. Some clones are missing from TCRdb's copy, which holds only in-frame ones; the method was immunoSEQ multiplex PCR. The data contain under 250,000 clones, around 83% of them singletons. The sequenced material came from peripheral blood. The origin of the receptors is a man aged 40-49 years with active or convalescent COVID-19.

The chain links TRBV29-1 to TRBJ2-5, with 7 bases that match TRBD2. The CDR3 runs 12 residues. Germline trimming cut 6 bases from V and 4 bases from J; bases unmatched to any gene: 5. Germline assignment: CDR1 SQVTM and CDR2 ANQGSEA. The CDR3 DNA reads as TGCAGCGTCAGGGAGGGTTCAGAGACCCAGTACTTC. Translation: CSVREGSETQYF.

The rearrangement links TRBV28 to TRBJ2-2; TRBD1 might be the D (5 bases). Trimming took off 6 bases at V and 3 bases at J, with 14 bases between the two ends. The CDR3 runs to 15 residues. CDR1 is MDHEN, CDR2 SYDVKM, per germline. CDR3 in amino acids: CASSLGQGYTGELFF. DNA of the CDR3: TGTGCCAGCAGCTTGGGGCAGGGATACACCGGGGAGCTGTTTTTT.

The rearrangement joins TRBV27 to TRBJ1-1; maybe TRBD1 (6 bases). The CDR3 has 15 residues. V gave up 6 bases and J gave up 1 base, with 15 bases separating them. Germline V CDR1 and CDR2: MNHEY, SMNVEV (reference sequence). The DNA for the CDR3 is TGTGCCAGCAGCAACCAAGACAGGCAGAACACTGAAGCTTTCTTT. Translated: CASSNQDRQNTEAFF.

CDR3: CASSLQGSYNSPLHF. DNA of the CDR3: TGTGCCAGTAGCCTACAGGGGTCCTATAATTCACCCCTCCACTTT. The genes are TRBV19 and TRBJ1-6; 7 bases fit TRBD1. This CDR3 has 15 residues. The V gene end was trimmed by 6 bases and the J gene end by 1 base; junction bases not matched to a gene: 3. Germline CDR1 is LNHDA and CDR2 is SQIVND (reference sequence).

The genes are TRBV29-1 and TRBJ2-1, with D perhaps TRBD2 (6 bases). V was clipped by 3 bases and J by 7 bases, with 7 bases between them. Looked up from germline, CDR1 is SQVTM and CDR2 is ANQGSEA. This CDR3 has 11 residues. CDR3 loop: CSVDRGNEQFF. Here the CDR3 DNA reads TGCAGCGTTGATCGGGGGAATGAGCAGTTCTTC.

In this sample, this clone turned up once. The chain joins TRBV19 to TRBJ2-5, with a tentative D call TRBD2 (5 bases). The length of the CDR3 is 13 residues. Germline V lookup: CDR1 LNHDA, CDR2 SQIVND (reference sequence). Trimming removed 5 bases from V and 5 bases from J, with 12 bases in between. The CDR3 sequence: CASSWAGGETQYF. CDR3 coding DNA: TGTGCCAGTAGTTGGGCAGGCGGGGAGACCCAGTACTTC.

This clone has a handful of counts. The rearrangement uses TRBV3-1 (or the pseudogene TRBV3-2) and TRBJ2-1, with TRBD2 matching over 9 bases. CDR1 and CDR2 from the germline V gene are LGHDT and YNNKEL (reference sequence). Trimming took 4 bases from V and 9 from J; bases not matched to a gene: 10. This CDR3 spans 15 amino acids. CDR3 protein: CASSPSSSGSAEQFF. The CDR3 DNA is TGTGCCAGCAGCCCTTCGAGTAGCGGGAGTGCTGAGCAGTTCTTC.

V is TRBV12-3 or TRBV12-4 and J is TRBJ1-1; D remains unclear. This CDR3 spans 13 amino acids. Trimming took off 2 bases at V and 1 base at J, with 5 bases between the two ends. DNA of the CDR3: TGTGCCAGCAGTTTAAATCAGAACACTGAAGCTTTCTTT. Its protein product is CASSLNQNTEAFF.

This clone was found once. The chain carries TRBV4-1 and TRBJ2-5, with TRBD2 matching over 9 bases. This CDR3 is built from 19 residues. From germline, CDR1 is MGHRA and CDR2 YSYEKL. The V segment lost 0 bases and the J segment 4 bases; nucleotides outside the gene matches: 15. CDR3 residues: CASSQDFLPRAGGGETQYF. CDR3 nucleotides: TGCGCCAGCAGCCAAGATTTCCTCCCTAGGGCGGGAGGGGGAGAGACCCAGTACTTC.

This clone has more than one count but fewer than ten. The chain combines TRBV3-1 (or the pseudogene TRBV3-2) with TRBJ1-6; TRBD1 aligns across 7 bases. Germline V gives CDR1 LGHDT, CDR2 YNNKEL (reference sequence). This CDR3 is 13 amino acids long. V trimming: 6 bases; J trimming: 8 bases; junction bases outside the gene matches: 4. Written as DNA, the CDR3 is TGTGCCAGCAGACGTGACAGGGATTCACCCCTCCACTTT. This encodes CASRRDRDSPLHF.

The J gene is TRBJ2-1, the V gene TRBV3-1 (or the pseudogene TRBV3-2); possible D gene TRBD1, 7 bases. The CDR3 extends over 13 amino acids. Germline CDR1 and CDR2: LGHDT and YNNKEL (reference sequence). V lost 7 bases and J lost 5, with 12 bases in between. Here the CDR3 DNA reads TGTGCCAGCAAGGGGGCGGGAAACAATGAGCAGTTCTTC. Translation gives CASKGAGNNEQFF.

The chain uses TRBV24-1 and TRBJ2-1; the match to TRBD2 covers 9 bases. From germline, CDR1 is KGHDR and CDR2 SFDVKD. The CDR3 covers 17 residues. Germline trimming cut 3 bases from V and 6 bases from J; bases unmatched to any gene: 11. This CDR3 reads CATSDRNSGSGANEQFF. Here the CDR3 DNA reads TGTGCCACCAGTGATCGGAATAGCGGGAGTGGCGCCAATGAGCAGTTCTTC.

This chain connects TRBV6-2 or TRBV6-3 to TRBJ2-7; D might be TRBD1 (5 bases). Germline V gene lookup returns CDR1 MNHEY and CDR2 SVGEGT. This CDR3 region has 13 residues. Trimming removed 2 bases from V and 1 base from J, with 6 bases in between. The CDR3 loop is CASSYGASYEQYF. The CDR3 DNA sequence: TGTGCCAGCAGTTACGGGGCTTCCTACGAGCAGTACTTC.

This chain connects TRBV9 to TRBJ1-6; 9 bases line up with TRBD1. V lost 4 bases and J lost 7; bases outside the gene matches: 6. Germline CDR1 and CDR2: SGDLS and YYNGEE. The CDR3 sequence is 15 residues long. The CDR3 protein is CASSPTGGPNSPLHF. CDR3 DNA: TGTGCCAGCAGCCCCACAGGGGGCCCGAATTCACCCCTCCACTTT.

This rearrangement joins TRBV2 to TRBJ2-7; no definite D call. The CDR3 is made up of 14 amino acids. Per the germline V gene, CDR1 is SNHLY and CDR2 is FYNNEI. V gave up 0 bases and J gave up 6 bases, with 12 bases separating them. CDR3 protein: CASSEAQLRGEQYF. The CDR3 DNA sequence: TGTGCCAGCAGTGAAGCCCAGTTGAGAGGCGAGCAGTACTTC.

The table lists this clone with a count of one. This sequence joins TRBV2 and TRBJ2-5, with D maybe TRBD2 (6 bases). There are 15 residues in the CDR3. Germline V gives CDR1 SNHLY, CDR2 FYNNEI. With 3 bases removed from V and 5 bases from J, the gap between germline ends came to 16 bases. The CDR3 region is CASSDHLGGWETQYF. As DNA, the CDR3 is TGTGCCAGCAGTGATCACCTAGGAGGGTGGGAGACCCAGTACTTC. Filled out from reference TRBV2 and TRBJ2-5, the complete variable domain reads EPEVTQTPSHQVTQMGQEVILRCVPISNHLYFYWYRQILGQKVEFLVSFYNNEISEKSEIFDDQFSVERPDGSNFTLKIRSTKLEDSAMYFCASSDHLGGWETQYFGPGTRLLVL.

This clone was counted a few times. The CDR3 sequence: CASSPSSYTDTQYF. The DNA of the CDR3 is TGCGCCAGCAGTCCTAGCAGCTACACAGATACGCAGTATTTT. The chain employs TRBV5-1 and TRBJ2-3; D may be TRBD2 (5 bases). The CDR3 extends over 14 amino acids. The V end was cut by 5 bases, the J end by 2 bases, with 12 bases between. Germline lookup yields CDR1 SGHRS and CDR2 YFSETQ.

V usage is TRBV18 and J usage is TRBJ1-2, with 8 bases aligning to TRBD1. The trim removed 0 bases at V and 6 bases at J, leaving 6 bases unmatched. This CDR3 has 15 residues. Germline V CDR1 and CDR2: KGHSH, LQKENI. The CDR3 nucleotides are TGTGCCAGCTCACCACCTATTGACAGGGGTCATGGCTACACCTTC. This translates into CASSPPIDRGHGYTF.

In its sample, this clone was seen a few times. Other DNA sequences in this specimen translate into the identical CDR3. The chain links TRBV29-1 to TRBJ1-5, with TRBD1 matching 11 bases. V shed 6 bases and J 4 bases; nucleotides not matched to a gene: 2. There are 13 residues in the CDR3. Germline V gene data show CDR1 as SQVTM and CDR2 as ANQGSEA. Written as DNA, the CDR3 is TGCAGCGTGGGACAGGGGGTAAATCAGCCCCAGCATTTT. The encoded protein is CSVGQGVNQPQHF. Using reference TRBV29-1 and TRBJ1-5 for the parts outside the CDR3, the full variable domain is SAVISQKPSRDICQRGTSLTIQCQVDSQVTMMFWYRQQPGQSLTLIATANQGSEATYESGFVIDKFPISRPNLTFSTLTVSNMSPEDSSIYLCSVGQGVNQPQHFGDGTRLSIL.

This clone occurred once. J is TRBJ1-3 and V is TRBV19; possible D gene TRBD1, 5 bases. The CDR3 has 17 amino acids. V dropped 2 bases and J dropped 0 bases, with 14 bases sitting between them. The germline V gene has CDR1 LNHDA and CDR2 SQIVND (reference sequence). The CDR3 nucleotides are TGTGCCAGTAGTATACCCCCGACAGCCATCTCTGGAAACACCATATATTTT. Protein product: CASSIPPTAISGNTIYF.

The chain is built from TRBV6-6 and TRBJ2-7; TRBD2 matches 11 bases. V was pared by 5 bases and J by 6 bases, with 9 bases of the junction left unmatched. Germline assignment: CDR1 MNHNY and CDR2 SVGAGI (reference sequence). CDR3 size: 15 residues. The CDR3: CASSNLISGRAEQYF. As DNA, the CDR3 is TGTGCCAGCAGTAACCTGATTAGCGGGAGGGCCGAGCAGTACTTC.

The chain uses TRBV5-5 and TRBJ1-2; D gene uncertain. This CDR3 is built from 14 residues. CDR1 and CDR2 from the germline V gene are SGHKS and YYEKEE (reference sequence). The germline V and J ends were trimmed by 4 bases and 8 bases, with 18 bases remaining between them. CDR3 sequence reads: CASSPDGRKRGYTF. In nucleotides, the CDR3 is TGTGCCAGCAGCCCCGACGGGAGGAAAAGGGGCTACACCTTC.

This chain uses TRBV6-5 with TRBJ2-7, with 7 bases matching TRBD1. CDR3 length: 14 amino acids. Germline CDR1 reads MNHEY; CDR2 reads SVGAGI. Trimming cost V 2 bases and J 0 bases; bases outside gene matches: 1. This CDR3 reads CASSYGQASYEQYF. For the CDR3, the DNA is TGTGCCAGCAGTTACGGACAGGCCTCCTACGAGCAGTACTTC.